Listed below are T cell receptor beta chains from one sample, sequenced in a study of blood T cell repertoires in COVID-19. The repertoire was sequenced with immunoSEQ multiplex PCR; TCRdb's copy has only in-frame clones and lacks some. Among around 250,000 clones listed, about 87% were seen once. The sequencing input was PBMCs or T cells enriched from blood (not recorded which). Receptors originate from a man aged 50 to 60 who had been exposed to COVID-19. Each CDR3 is given with its conserved first and last residue. The D gene is left open where the match is weak. Expanded clones get a size class; other rows say once, few or many, or leave the size out.

abundance	v_gene	d_gene	j_gene	CDR3nt	CDR3aa
.	TRBV5-1	TRBD2	TRBJ2-3	TGCGCCAGCAGCTTGGAGGGACTAGAGAGCACAGATACGCAGTATTTT	CASSLEGLESTDTQYF
.	TRBV4-1	.	TRBJ2-2	TGCGCCAGCAGCCAAGAGAGAGGGACCGGGGAGCTGTTTTTT	CASSQERGTGELFF
.	TRBV9	TRBD1	TRBJ2-1	TGTGCCAGCAGCAGCGGACAGGATTTTAACGGGCAGTTCTTC	CASSSGQDFNGQFF
.	TRBV12-5	.	TRBJ1-5	TGTGCTAGTGGTTTGGTAGTTGCGGATCGGAGCAATCAGCCCCAGCATTTT	CASGLVVADRSNQPQHF
.	TRBV13	.	TRBJ2-5	TGTGCCAGCAGCTTGATCTTACAGGGTTCGGTGGACTTC	CASSLILQGSVDF
.	TRBV27	.	TRBJ1-1	TGTGCCAGCAGTTCTAGACAGAGTGGCACTGAAGCTTTCTTT	CASSSRQSGTEAFF
.	TRBV5-1	.	TRBJ2-1	TGCGCCAGCAGCTTGGCAGGGGGGCCGGGTGAGCAGTTCTTC	CASSLAGGPGEQFF
.	TRBV28	TRBD1	TRBJ1-1	TGTGCCAGCACGCTAAGGACAGGGCCGATCATGAACACTGAAGCTTTCTTT	CASTLRTGPIMNTEAFF
.	TRBV3-1/TRBV3-2	.	TRBJ1-6	TGTGCCAGCAGCCAAGATATCCCAGGGTTCTATAATTCACCCCTCCACTTT	CASSQDIPGFYNSPLHF
.	TRBV7-7	.	TRBJ1-1	TGTGCTAGCAGCTTTTCCGGGAACACTGAAGCTTTCTTT	CASSFSGNTEAFF
.	TRBV7-6	TRBD1	TRBJ2-5	TGTGCCAGCAGCTACGGGACAGGGACTGGTGGGACCCAGTACTTC	CASSYGTGTGGTQYF
.	TRBV6-2/TRBV6-3	TRBD2	TRBJ2-2	TGTGCCAGCAGTATCCTAGCGGGCGGTCGGCTGGCCGGGGAGCTGTTTTTT	CASSILAGGRLAGELFF
.	TRBV9	.	TRBJ2-1	TGTGCCAGCAGCCCTTTCAGCAGGGGTGAGCAGTTCTTC	CASSPFSRGEQFF
.	TRBV5-1	TRBD2	TRBJ2-3	TGCGCCAGCAGCTTCGGGACTAGCGGTTTCACAGATACGCAGTATTTT	CASSFGTSGFTDTQYF
.	TRBV7-9	.	TRBJ2-5	TGTGCCAGCAGCTTTTCCGCGGGACGTCAAGAGACCCAGTACTTC	CASSFSAGRQETQYF
.	TRBV29-1	.	TRBJ1-3	TGCAGCGTTCGGCAGGCCTCTGGAAACACCATATATTTT	CSVRQASGNTIYF
.	TRBV2	TRBD1	TRBJ2-7	TGTGCCAGCAGTGGGGGCCAGGGGACAGGGACCCACGAGCAGTACTTC	CASSGGQGTGTHEQYF
once	TRBV5-1	.	TRBJ1-5	TGCGCCAGCGGCATTCAGCCCCAGCATTTT	CASGIQPQHF
.	TRBV3-1/TRBV3-2	TRBD2	TRBJ2-3	TGTGCCAGCAGCCACCGGACTAGCGGTAGCACAGATACGCAGTATTTT	CASSHRTSGSTDTQYF
few	TRBV18	TRBD1	TRBJ1-1	TGTGCCAGCTCACCCGGGACAGGGTGGGGGAACACTGAAGCTTTCTTT	CASSPGTGWGNTEAFF
.	TRBV28	TRBD2	TRBJ2-1	TGTGCCAGCAGTTTTTTCAGCGGGACCCCCTACAATGAGCAGTTCTTC	CASSFFSGTPYNEQFF
.	TRBV3-1/TRBV3-2	TRBD2	TRBJ2-3	TGTGCCAGCAGCGGGGGGGAAGATACGCAGTATTTT	CASSGGEDTQYF
.	TRBV7-9	.	TRBJ2-1	TGTGCCAGCAGCTTAGGGTCAGGGGATGGGGACAATGAGCAGTTCTTC	CASSLGSGDGDNEQFF
.	TRBV2	.	TRBJ1-2	TGTGCCAGCAGTGAAGATGCCTTCGATGGCAGCTTC	CASSEDAFDGSF
.	TRBV5-1	.	TRBJ1-6	TGCGCCAGCAGCACAGATAGCTCCTATAATTCACCCCTCCACTTT	CASSTDSSYNSPLHF
.	TRBV5-1	.	TRBJ2-6	TGCGCCAGCAGGCCAGGTGGGGCCAACGTCCTGACTTTC	CASRPGGANVLTF
.	TRBV27	.	TRBJ1-2	TGTGCCAGCAGTTTGGCAAGGGGTGGGGTAGTTGACAGGCCGAACTATGGCTACACCTTC	CASSLARGGVVDRPNYGYTF
once	TRBV5-1	.	TRBJ2-5	TGCGCCAGCAGCTTGGGCCCCTCGAGGAAGGACCAAGAGACCCAGTACTTC	CASSLGPSRKDQETQYF
once	TRBV19	TRBD1	TRBJ1-2	TGTGCCAGTAGTATGGTGACAGGGGTTGATGGCTACACCTTC	CASSMVTGVDGYTF
.	TRBV2	TRBD1	TRBJ2-2	TGTGCCACACGGGACAGGGCTCCCGGGGAGCTGTTTTTT	CATRDRAPGELFF
.	TRBV5-8	.	TRBJ2-3	TGTGCCAGCACCCTGACAGCCCTTAACACAGATACGCAGTATTTT	CASTLTALNTDTQYF
.	TRBV5-6	TRBD1	TRBJ1-2	TGTGCCAGCAGGCAAACCGGGACAGGGAAGTATGGCTACACCTTC	CASRQTGTGKYGYTF
.	TRBV5-1	TRBD2	TRBJ2-1	TGCGCCAGCAGCTTGGCCTCGAGGACTAGCGGGAGCTCCTACAATGAGCAGTTCTTC	CASSLASRTSGSSYNEQFF
.	TRBV5-4	TRBD1	TRBJ1-2	TGTGCCAGCAGCTTGAGTCGGGACAGGGTTTACGGCTACACCTTC	CASSLSRDRVYGYTF
.	TRBV2	TRBD1	TRBJ1-5	TGTGCCAGCAGTGGAGACAGGGACCTCGATCAGCCCCAGCATTTT	CASSGDRDLDQPQHF
.	TRBV7-9	TRBD2	TRBJ2-7	TGTGCCAGCAGCTTAGGCGGGGGTTCCTACGAGCAGTACTTC	CASSLGGGSYEQYF
.	TRBV9	.	TRBJ2-2	TGTGCCAGCAGCGTCCAGGCCAGAGCAGCTCCCGGGGAGCTGTTTTTT	CASSVQARAAPGELFF
few	TRBV5-1	TRBD1	TRBJ1-2	TGCGCCAGCAGCACCCGACAGGGGGGCTATGGCTACACCTTC	CASSTRQGGYGYTF
.	TRBV11-3	.	TRBJ2-5	TGTGCCAGCAGCACACGACTTGGAGGGATCCTACAAGAGACCCAGTACTTC	CASSTRLGGILQETQYF
.	TRBV7-2	.	TRBJ1-5	TGTGCCAGCAGCTCATCAGGGTCACGAAATCAGCCCCAGCATTTT	CASSSSGSRNQPQHF
.	TRBV18	.	TRBJ1-1	TGTGCCAGCTCTATATGGGCCAGGGACACTGAAGCTTTCTTT	CASSIWARDTEAFF
.	TRBV6-5	TRBD2	TRBJ2-5	TGTGCCAGCAGTTATGCGGGAGGGGCAGAGACCCAGTACTTC	CASSYAGGAETQYF
.	TRBV7-2	TRBD2	TRBJ2-5	TGTGCCAGCAGTTCGAAACTAGCGGGGGTTGAGACCCAGTACTTC	CASSSKLAGVETQYF
once	TRBV6-4	TRBD1	TRBJ1-2	TGTGCCAGCAGTGAGGGCAGGGGGACCTATGGCTACACCTTC	CASSEGRGTYGYTF
.	TRBV30	.	TRBJ1-6	TGTGCCTGGAGTGTATTTGGGGGGGCGAGCTGGTCACCCCTCCACTTT	CAWSVFGGASWSPLHF
.	TRBV7-2	TRBD1	TRBJ2-7	TGTGCCAGCAGCTTAGACTACGGGACAGCGGCCTACGAGCAGTACTTC	CASSLDYGTAAYEQYF
.	TRBV5-1	.	TRBJ2-2	TGCGCCAGCAGCTTGGAAGGAGGGTCGCTCACCGGGGAGCTGTTTTTT	CASSLEGGSLTGELFF
.	TRBV6-6	.	TRBJ1-4	TGTGCCAGCAGTTACGGAGGGGCGGAGAATGAAAAACTGTTTTTT	CASSYGGAENEKLFF
once	TRBV19	TRBD2	TRBJ2-1	TGTGCCAGTAGTGTTCAACTAGCGGGAGGCTACAATGAGCAGTTCTTC	CASSVQLAGGYNEQFF
once	TRBV5-5	.	TRBJ2-1	TGTGCCAGCAGCCTCCGTAGTAGCGGAAACAATGAGCAGTTCTTC	CASSLRSSGNNEQFF
.	TRBV4-1	TRBD2	TRBJ2-3	TGCGCCAGCAGACGAACTAGCGGGAGGGAAACAGATACGCAGTATTTT	CASRRTSGRETDTQYF
.	TRBV5-1	.	TRBJ2-2	TGCGCCAGCAGCTTGACCCAGGCGAACACCGGGGAGCTGTTTTTT	CASSLTQANTGELFF
.	TRBV19	.	TRBJ2-2	TGTGCCAGTAGTATTCCGGTCGGGGAGCTGTTTTTT	CASSIPVGELFF
.	TRBV13	TRBD1	TRBJ2-3	TGTGCCAGCAGCCAGGGACAGGGCACAGATACGCAGTATTTT	CASSQGQGTDTQYF